The sequence of this TCR beta chain was determined in a study of T cells in narcolepsy. For the study at large: Healthy controls were enrolled alongside patients with narcolepsy type 1 or type 2.

Produced via immunoSEQ multiplex PCR; TCRdb's table is partial and in-frame only. This sample has about 2,500 clones, with roughly 25% found just once. Study results and limitations: HCRT-specific and TRIB2-specific autoreactive clonotypes appeared among same-patient CSF and blood CD4+ clonotypes. Reportedly, autoreactive clonotypes were serially detected in patients' blood but not controls'.

On this clone: Its antigen is unknown.

The sequenced sample consisted of cultured CD4+ T cells from cerebrospinal fluid. This receptor was identified in a human donor with narcolepsy.

The CDR3 DNA follows: TGTGCCAGCAGTTACTATGGGGTTAACTATGGCTACACCTTC. This sequence encodes CASSYYGVNYGYTF. The chain carries TRBV6-5 and TRBJ1-2; D not resolved. Germline V gene lookup returns CDR1 MNHEY and CDR2 SVGAGI. V lost 1 base to trimming and J lost 1 base, with 7 bases between them. This CDR3 is 14 amino acids long.